This entry features one T cell receptor beta chain sequence. Its specificity is unknown. This record comes from a study of T-cell memory formation after mild COVID-19. On the study more broadly: Clustering of TCRs was largely donor specific. Study results and caveats: Memory cells collected pre-infection included some clones that later responded, suggesting cross-reactive memory joined. Whereas later expanders leaned CD4+, clones contracting day 15 to 85 showed a balanced CD4/CD8 makeup. CD4+ contracting clones were found mainly in CM and EM, and CD8+ ones in EMRA.

TCRdb reanalysed the 5' RACE reads using MiXCR and keeps one entry per CDR3 protein. The table has about 270,000 distinct CDR3 sequences, 15% to 20% seen once. J lost 6 bases, V lost 5 bases, and 10 bases had no gene match. Germline CDR1 and CDR2: SGHTA and FQGTGA. CDR3 size: 15 residues. The material sequenced was PBMCs or a T cell subset sorted from them (not recorded which). The V call is TRBV7-3, the J call TRBJ2-1, with 7 bases lining up with TRBD2. This clonotype was obtained from a man between 18 and 35 years old who had mild COVID-19 (a few samples of this study predate the infection). Cell type and time point are not known. CDR3 coding DNA: TGTGCCAGCAGCCAGATGGCAGGCGGGGGCAATGAGCAGTTCTTC. As protein: CASSQMAGGGNEQFF.